The next 28 T cell receptor beta chains were all read from a single sample in a study of TIL therapy for anti-PD-1-resistant metastatic lung cancer. The time point is: pre-treatment sample, taken before nivolumab and TIL therapy. The immunoSEQ assay was v3. This table comes from immunoSEQ multiplex PCR, and its TCRdb copy is limited to in-frame clones, with some not included. The repertoire holds about 17,000 clones, with 75% to 80% as singletons. The starting material was blood, obtained at baseline. The origin of the receptors is a person aged 25-85 years with non-small cell lung cancer.

The V call is TRBV7-9, the J call TRBJ1-3; weak D call: TRBD1 (6 bases). V shed 6 bases and J shed 0 bases, with 18 bases lying between them. The CDR3 has 17 amino acids. The germline V gene has CDR1 SEHNR and CDR2 FQNEAQ (reference sequence). The CDR3 spells CASSHFWDTISGNTIYF. The CDR3 DNA is TGTGCCAGCAGTCACTTTTGGGACACGATCTCTGGAAACACCATATATTTT.

The genes are TRBV6-5 and TRBJ2-7; 9 bases fit TRBD1. J gave up 9 bases and V 8 bases, and 17 bases lay outside the gene matches. The CDR3 has 15 amino acids. CDR1 is MNHEY and CDR2 is SVGAGI in the germline V gene. The CDR3 bases are TGTGCCAGCCAAGTGCCGGGACAGGGCCGTTCGCGGCAGTACTTC. As protein: CASQVPGQGRSRQYF.

The chain is built from TRBV5-1 and TRBJ2-5, with 9 bases that match TRBD1. Losses at the gene ends were 0 bases for V and 2 bases for J; bases not matched to a gene: 11. The CDR3 runs to 18 residues. Germline V gene lookup returns CDR1 SGHRS and CDR2 YFSETQ. In DNA form, the CDR3 reads TGCGCCAGCAGCTTGGGGGCGGGACAGGGTCGGAGGCAAGAGACCCAGTACTTC. This gives the protein CASSLGAGQGRRQETQYF.

This chain uses TRBV28 with TRBJ2-1; 13 bases fit TRBD2. The J segment lost 6 bases and the V segment lost 6 bases, leaving 5 bases of the junction unmatched. CDR3 length: 15 residues. Germline CDR1 and CDR2: MDHEN and SYDVKM. The CDR3 DNA sequence: TGTGCCAGCAGACTAGGACTAGCGGGAGTCAATGAGCAGTTCTTC. Protein: CASRLGLAGVNEQFF.

This clone was observed once. The chain joins TRBV2 to TRBJ2-7; D may be TRBD1 (5 bases). CDR3 size: 12 residues. CDR1 is SNHLY, CDR2 FYNNEI, per germline. The CDR3 DNA follows: TGTGCTACAAAGGGAAGGGGCTACGAGCAGTACTTC. Its protein product is CATKGRGYEQYF.

The chain couples TRBV19 to TRBJ1-3; possible D gene TRBD1, 5 bases. V dropped 10 bases and J dropped 7 bases, with 17 bases sitting between them. Looked up from germline, CDR1 is LNHDA and CDR2 is SQIVND (reference sequence). CDR3 length: 13 residues. The CDR3 sequence is CATQTRGRNTIYF. The CDR3 bases are TGTGCCACCCAAACCCGGGGGAGGAACACCATATATTTT.

This rearrangement joins TRBV6-5 to TRBJ1-2; 7 positions match TRBD1. Germline V lookup: CDR1 MNHEY, CDR2 SVGAGI. The CDR3 is 13 residues long. Germline trimming cut 6 bases from V and 7 bases from J; bases unmatched to any gene: 8. The DNA for the CDR3 is TGTGCCAGCAGACTAACAGGGGAAGGTGGCTACACCTTC. It encodes CASRLTGEGGYTF.

This chain uses TRBV6-5 with TRBJ2-3, with 9 bases that match TRBD2. V dropped 7 bases and J dropped 4; count of bases not matched to a gene: 6. This CDR3 has 14 residues. The germline V gene has CDR1 MNHEY and CDR2 SVGAGI. The CDR3 is CASTASGISDTQYF. The CDR3 DNA reads TGTGCCAGCACGGCTAGCGGGATCTCAGATACGCAGTATTTT.

V gene TRBV30 combines with J gene TRBJ2-6; TRBD2 is a possible D gene (7 bases). Trimming cost V 2 bases and J 1 base, with 15 bases left between them. CDR1 GTSNPN and CDR2 SVGIG come from the germline V gene (reference sequence). The CDR3 extends over 17 amino acids. CDR3 sequence: CAWSRGGSPSGANVLTF. CDR3 bases: TGTGCCTGGAGTAGGGGGGGCAGCCCTTCTGGGGCCAACGTCCTGACTTTC.

This chain uses TRBV4-2 with TRBJ2-3; 12 nucleotides align to TRBD2. V lost 4 bases to trimming and J lost 1 base; unmatched junction nucleotides: 0. Germline CDR1 and CDR2: LGHNA and YNFKEQ. The CDR3 spans 15 residues. CDR3 nucleotide sequence: TGTGCCAGCAGCCGACTAGCGGGGGGCACAGATACGCAGTATTTT. It is translated as CASSRLAGGTDTQYF.

This clone occurred a few times. V and J are TRBV27 and TRBJ1-5, with a weak D call TRBD1 (5 bases). V gave up 3 bases and J gave up 3 bases, with 12 bases separating them. The CDR3 is 15 amino acids. Per germline, CDR1 MNHEY and CDR2 SMNVEV (reference sequence). The CDR3 DNA sequence: TGTGCCAGCAGTTTTAGCGGGGCTTACAATCAGCCCCAGCATTTT. Translation gives CASSFSGAYNQPQHF.

The chain employs TRBV5-1 and TRBJ2-3; D perhaps matches TRBD1 (6 bases). The CDR3 loop spans 15 amino acids. Looked up from germline, CDR1 is SGHRS and CDR2 is YFSETQ. Trimming removed 6 bases at V and 0 bases at J, with 14 bases between. In DNA, the CDR3 is TGCGCCAGCAATCCGGACAGCCCGAGCACAGATACGCAGTATTTT. Protein product: CASNPDSPSTDTQYF.

This chain uses TRBV28 with TRBJ1-1; 7 nucleotides match TRBD1. This CDR3 contains 14 residues. Germline V gene sequence: CDR1 MDHEN, CDR2 SYDVKM. Trimming took 6 bases from V and 6 from J; bases not matched to a gene: 10. The CDR3 DNA sequence: TGTGCCAGCAGCCCAACAGGGGTGGGCTCTGAAGCTTTCTTT. Its translation is CASSPTGVGSEAFF.

The chain joins TRBV2 to TRBJ2-1; D not resolved. V lost 7 bases and J 3 bases, leaving 16 bases between the germline ends. Germline V gene lookup returns CDR1 SNHLY and CDR2 FYNNEI. The CDR3 is 15 residues long. DNA for the CDR3: TGTGCCAGCACCCGAGCCCTTTCCCTCTACAATGAGCAGTTCTTC. Protein: CASTRALSLYNEQFF.

The chain combines TRBV6-5 with TRBJ1-5, with D tentatively TRBD1 (6 bases). V was trimmed by 0 bases and J by 9 bases, leaving 15 bases between them. The CDR3 sequence is 15 residues long. Germline-derived CDR1 and CDR2 are MNHEY and SVGAGI. The CDR3 DNA is TGTGCCAGCAGTTACTCGGGGGGGGGCGCGGGGCCCCAGCATTTT. Its translation: CASSYSGGGAGPQHF.

The chain is built from TRBV7-2 and TRBJ1-1, with D unclear. The V and J ends lost 2 bases and 0 bases respectively, with 13 bases between them. CDR3 size: 16 residues. CDR1 and CDR2 (germline): SGHTA, FQGNSA. The DNA for the CDR3 is TGTGCCAGCAGCTTAAGTCTGAACGGGATGAACACTGAAGCTTTCTTT. It specifies CASSLSLNGMNTEAFF.

This clone was observed a few times. The rearrangement links TRBV5-1 to TRBJ2-5; a possible D gene is TRBD2 (6 bases). Trimming cost V 2 bases and J 4 bases, with 12 bases left between them. The CDR3 consists of 14 residues. Germline V gene data show CDR1 as SGHRS and CDR2 as YFSETQ. The DNA of the CDR3 is TGCGCCAGCAGCTTAGACGCGGAGGGAGAGACCCAGTACTTC. Amino acid sequence: CASSLDAEGETQYF.

The chain employs TRBV18 and TRBJ2-2, with D perhaps matching TRBD1 (6 bases). Germline V gene data show CDR1 as KGHSH and CDR2 as LQKENI. The CDR3 consists of 14 residues. The V end was cut by 3 bases, the J end by 5 bases, with 10 bases between. This chain's CDR3 is CASSPGTTTGELFF. In DNA form, the CDR3 reads TGTGCCAGCTCACCGGGGACAACAACCGGGGAGCTGTTTTTT.

The chain is built from TRBV6-5 and TRBJ2-1; 12 bases align to TRBD2. Germline lookup yields CDR1 MNHEY and CDR2 SVGAGI. V shed 2 bases, J shed 9 bases, and the junction held 8 bases outside the gene matches. The CDR3 is 16 amino acids. The CDR3 DNA follows: TGTGCCAGCAGTTACGCAGGGCTAGCGGGGGGGTCTGAGCAGTTCTTC. This translates into CASSYAGLAGGSEQFF.

As DNA, the CDR3 is TGTGCCAGCAGCCTCCAGGGGGGTTTGGAGCCCCAGCATTTT. The encoded protein is CASSLQGGLEPQHF. The V call is TRBV27, the J call TRBJ1-5, with 7 bases aligning to TRBD1. Germline CDR1 reads MNHEY; CDR2 reads SMNVEV (reference sequence). The CDR3 runs to 14 residues. V was clipped by 6 bases and J by 8 bases; unmatched bases: 10.

This rearrangement joins TRBV29-1 to TRBJ2-7, with D maybe TRBD1 (6 bases). CDR1 SQVTM and CDR2 ANQGSEA come from the germline V gene. This CDR3 region has 13 residues. Trimming cost V 7 bases and J 0 bases, with 13 bases left between them. The DNA of the CDR3 is TGCAGCGCTGGTGGCAGGGGCTCCTACGAGCAGTACTTC. It encodes CSAGGRGSYEQYF.

The chain is built from TRBV7-9 and TRBJ2-1; TRBD2 matches at 7 bases. V was pared by 1 base and J by 6 bases, with 18 bases of the junction left unmatched. There are 19 residues in the CDR3. CDR1 SEHNR and CDR2 FQNEAQ come from the germline V gene (reference sequence). This CDR3 reads CASSLVWSGVSRWGNEQFF. The CDR3, as DNA: TGTGCCAGCAGCTTAGTATGGAGCGGGGTATCGCGGTGGGGCAATGAGCAGTTCTTC.

This chain connects TRBV28 to TRBJ2-1; the D is unclear. CDR3 size: 12 residues. Trimming shortened V by 6 bases and J by 9 bases, and 12 bases separated the two germline ends. CDR1 is MDHEN, CDR2 SYDVKM, per germline. The CDR3 sequence: CASSSEVSEQFF. The CDR3 DNA reads as TGTGCCAGCAGCTCCGAAGTCTCTGAGCAGTTCTTC. The full variable domain, in which reference TRBV28 and TRBJ2-1 provide the parts outside the CDR3, is DVKVTQSSRYLVKRTGEKVFLECVQDMDHENMFWYRQDPGLGLRLIYFSYDVKMKEKGDIPEGYSVSREKKERFSLILESASTNQTSMYLCASSSEVSEQFFGPGTRLTVL.

V and J are TRBV10-3 and TRBJ2-1; D unresolved. CDR1 and CDR2 (germline): ENHRY, SYGVKD. The CDR3 has 12 residues. The ends were cut back, 3 bases at V and 5 bases at J, with 5 bases in the middle. The DNA of the CDR3 is TGTGCCATCAGTGAATTGAACAATGAGCAGTTCTTC. Translation: CAISELNNEQFF.

This chain links TRBV7-9 with TRBJ2-5; the match to TRBD2 covers 7 bases. Losses at the gene ends were 0 bases for V and 2 bases for J; bases not matched to a gene: 0. The CDR3 loop spans 14 amino acids. Germline V gene lookup returns CDR1 SEHNR and CDR2 FQNEAQ (reference sequence). The CDR3 region is CASSLAGGQETQYF. The CDR3 coding sequence is TGTGCCAGCAGCTTAGCGGGAGGGCAAGAGACCCAGTACTTC.

This clone was observed a handful of times. V usage is TRBV4-1 and J usage is TRBJ1-6, with 10 bases matching TRBD1. Trimming removed 0 bases from V and 10 bases from J; junction bases left unmatched: 6. This CDR3 is 16 amino acids long. Germline V gene data show CDR1 as MGHRA and CDR2 as YSYEKL. The CDR3: CASSQEVGQGKSPLHF. In DNA, the CDR3 is TGCGCCAGCAGCCAAGAAGTGGGACAGGGGAAATCACCCCTCCACTTT.

This clone occurred once. J is TRBJ2-3 and V is TRBV5-4; weak D call: TRBD2 (5 bases). With 3 bases removed from V and 10 bases from J, the gap between germline ends came to 15 bases. Germline V CDR1 and CDR2: SGHNT, YYREEE (reference sequence). The CDR3 length is 13 residues. The CDR3 region has the DNA TGTGCCAGCAGCTCCGGGGAGCCTTCAGCGCAGTATTTT. This sequence encodes CASSSGEPSAQYF.

The gene calls are TRBV6-5 and TRBJ2-7; the match to TRBD1 covers 8 bases. The CDR3 totals 15 residues. Trimming removed 6 bases from V and 4 bases from J; junction bases left unmatched: 11. In germline, CDR1 is MNHEY, CDR2 SVGAGI. DNA for the CDR3: TGTGCCAGCAGCAGCCGACAGGGGAGTTGGTACGAGCAGTACTTC. Translation: CASSSRQGSWYEQYF.